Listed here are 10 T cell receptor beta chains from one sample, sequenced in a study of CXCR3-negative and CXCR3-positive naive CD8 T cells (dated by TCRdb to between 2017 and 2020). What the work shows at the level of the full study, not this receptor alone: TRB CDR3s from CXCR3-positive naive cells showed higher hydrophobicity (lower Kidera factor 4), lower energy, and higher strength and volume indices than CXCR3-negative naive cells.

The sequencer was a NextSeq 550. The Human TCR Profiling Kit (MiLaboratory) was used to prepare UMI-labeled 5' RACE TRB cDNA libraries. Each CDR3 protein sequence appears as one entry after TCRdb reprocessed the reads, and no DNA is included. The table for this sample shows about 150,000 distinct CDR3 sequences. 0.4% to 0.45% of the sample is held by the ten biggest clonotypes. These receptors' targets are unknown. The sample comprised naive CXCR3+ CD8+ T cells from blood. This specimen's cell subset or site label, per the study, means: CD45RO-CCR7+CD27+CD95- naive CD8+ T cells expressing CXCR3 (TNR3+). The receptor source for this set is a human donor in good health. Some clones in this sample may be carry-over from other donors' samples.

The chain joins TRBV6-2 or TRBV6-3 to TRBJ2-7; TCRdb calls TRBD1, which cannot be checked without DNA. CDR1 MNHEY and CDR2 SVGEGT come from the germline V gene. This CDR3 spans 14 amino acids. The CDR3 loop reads CATRRDAGAYEQYF.

CDR3: CASSESATDTQYF. The genes are TRBV10-1 and TRBJ2-3. Looked up from germline, CDR1 is WNHNN and CDR2 is SYGVQD (reference sequence). The CDR3 is 13 amino acids.

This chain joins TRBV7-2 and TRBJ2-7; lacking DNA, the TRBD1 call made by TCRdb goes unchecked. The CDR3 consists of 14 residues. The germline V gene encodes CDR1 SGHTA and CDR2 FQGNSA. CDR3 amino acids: CASSPSGAIYEQYF. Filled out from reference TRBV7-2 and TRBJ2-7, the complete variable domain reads GAGVSQSPSNKVTEKGKDVELRCDPISGHTALYWYRQSLGQGLEFLIYFQGNSAPDKSGLPSDRFSAERTGGSVSTLTIQRTQQEDSAVYLCASSPSGAIYEQYFGPGTRLTVT.

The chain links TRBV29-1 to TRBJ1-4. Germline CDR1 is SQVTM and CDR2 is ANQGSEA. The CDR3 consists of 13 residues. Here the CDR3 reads CSVYTGTNEKLFF.

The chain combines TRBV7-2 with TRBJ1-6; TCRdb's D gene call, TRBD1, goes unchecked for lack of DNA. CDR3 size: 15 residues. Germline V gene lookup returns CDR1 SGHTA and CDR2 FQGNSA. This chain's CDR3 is CASATDQGRNSPLHF. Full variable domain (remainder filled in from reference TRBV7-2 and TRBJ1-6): GAGVSQSPSNKVTEKGKDVELRCDPISGHTALYWYRQSLGQGLEFLIYFQGNSAPDKSGLPSDRFSAERTGGSVSTLTIQRTQQEDSAVYLCASATDQGRNSPLHFGNGTRLTVT.

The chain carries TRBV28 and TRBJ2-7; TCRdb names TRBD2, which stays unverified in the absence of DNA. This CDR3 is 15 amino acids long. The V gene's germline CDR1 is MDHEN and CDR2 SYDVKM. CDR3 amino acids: CASSWISLGIYEQYF. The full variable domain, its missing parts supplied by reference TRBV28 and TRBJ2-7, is DVKVTQSSRYLVKRTGEKVFLECVQDMDHENMFWYRQDPGLGLRLIYFSYDVKMKEKGDIPEGYSVSREKKERFSLILESASTNQTSMYLCASSWISLGIYEQYFGPGTRLTVT.

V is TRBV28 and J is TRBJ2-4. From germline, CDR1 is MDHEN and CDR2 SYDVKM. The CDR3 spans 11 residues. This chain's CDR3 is CASSPTNIQYF. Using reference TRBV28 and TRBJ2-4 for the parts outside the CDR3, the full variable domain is DVKVTQSSRYLVKRTGEKVFLECVQDMDHENMFWYRQDPGLGLRLIYFSYDVKMKEKGDIPEGYSVSREKKERFSLILESASTNQTSMYLCASSPTNIQYFGAGTRLSVL.

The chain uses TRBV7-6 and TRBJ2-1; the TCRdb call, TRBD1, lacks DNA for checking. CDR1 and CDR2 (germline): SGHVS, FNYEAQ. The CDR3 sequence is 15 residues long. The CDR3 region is CASSPRRTVYNEQFF. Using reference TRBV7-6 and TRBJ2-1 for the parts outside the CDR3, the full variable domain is GAGVSQSPRYKVTKRGQDVALRCDPISGHVSLYWYRQALGQGPEFLTYFNYEAQQDKSGLPNDRFSAERPEGSISTLTIQRTEQRDSAMYRCASSPRRTVYNEQFFGPGTRLTVL.

The CDR3 region is CASSIGPIGGFF. J is TRBJ1-1 and V is TRBV19. The CDR3 spans 12 residues. Germline CDR1 LNHDA, CDR2 SQIVND (reference sequence). Together with reference TRBV19 and TRBJ1-1, the CDR3 gives the full variable domain: DGGITQSPKYLFRKEGQNVTLSCEQNLNHDAMYWYRQDPGQGLRLIYYSQIVNDFQKGDIAEGYSVSREKKESFPLTVTSAQKNPTAFYLCASSIGPIGGFFGQGTRLTVV.

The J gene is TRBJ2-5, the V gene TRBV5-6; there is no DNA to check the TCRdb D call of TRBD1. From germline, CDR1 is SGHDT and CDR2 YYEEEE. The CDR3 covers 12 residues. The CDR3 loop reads CASSLGGGVPHF.